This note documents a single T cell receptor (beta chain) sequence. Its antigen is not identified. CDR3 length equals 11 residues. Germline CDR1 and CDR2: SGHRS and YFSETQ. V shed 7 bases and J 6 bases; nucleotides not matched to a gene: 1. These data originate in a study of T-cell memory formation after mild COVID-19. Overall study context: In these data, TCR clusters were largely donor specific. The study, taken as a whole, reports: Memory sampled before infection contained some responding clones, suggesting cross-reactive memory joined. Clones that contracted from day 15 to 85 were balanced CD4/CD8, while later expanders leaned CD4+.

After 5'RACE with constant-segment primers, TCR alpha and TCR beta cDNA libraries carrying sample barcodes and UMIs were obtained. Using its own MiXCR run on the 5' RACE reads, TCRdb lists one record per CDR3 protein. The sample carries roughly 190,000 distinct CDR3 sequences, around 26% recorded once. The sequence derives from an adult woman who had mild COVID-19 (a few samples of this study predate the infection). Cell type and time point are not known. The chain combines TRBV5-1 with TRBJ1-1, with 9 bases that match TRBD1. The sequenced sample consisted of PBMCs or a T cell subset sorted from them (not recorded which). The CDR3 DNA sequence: TGCGCCAGCGGGACAGGGCCTGAAGCTTTCTTT. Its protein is CASGTGPEAFF.